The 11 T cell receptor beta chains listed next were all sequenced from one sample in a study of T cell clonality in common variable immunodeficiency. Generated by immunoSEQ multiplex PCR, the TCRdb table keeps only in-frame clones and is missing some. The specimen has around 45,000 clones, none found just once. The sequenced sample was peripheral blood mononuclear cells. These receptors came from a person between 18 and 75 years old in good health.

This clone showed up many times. CDR3: CASSTEYGEKLFF. The sequenced CDR3 bases are TGTGCCAGCAGTACAGAATACGGTGAAAAA. The rearrangement links TRBV6-4 to TRBJ1-4; D remains ambiguous. With the read ending 3 residues before the CDR3 end, the germline J gene is used to fill in that end. There are 13 residues in the CDR3. Per germline, CDR1 MRHNA and CDR2 SNTAGT. The V end lost 5 bases, the J end lost 7 bases, and 11 bases lay between the germline ends.

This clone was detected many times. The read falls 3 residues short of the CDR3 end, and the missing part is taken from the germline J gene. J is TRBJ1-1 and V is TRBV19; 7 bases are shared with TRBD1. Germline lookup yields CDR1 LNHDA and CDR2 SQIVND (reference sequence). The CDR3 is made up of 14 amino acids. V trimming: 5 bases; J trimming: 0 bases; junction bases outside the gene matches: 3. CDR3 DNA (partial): TGTGCCAGTAGTGACAGGGCAATGAACACTGAA. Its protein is CASSDRAMNTE. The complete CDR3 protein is CASSDRAMNTEAFF.

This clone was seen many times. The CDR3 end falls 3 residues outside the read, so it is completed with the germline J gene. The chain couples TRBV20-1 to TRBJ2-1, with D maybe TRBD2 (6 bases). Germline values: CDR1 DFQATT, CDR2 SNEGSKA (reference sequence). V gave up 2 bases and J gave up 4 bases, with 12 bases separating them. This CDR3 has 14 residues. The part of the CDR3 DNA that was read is TGCAGTGCTAGATCTGCGGGATCTTACAATGAG. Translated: CSARSAGSYNE. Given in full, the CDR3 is CSARSAGSYNEQFF.

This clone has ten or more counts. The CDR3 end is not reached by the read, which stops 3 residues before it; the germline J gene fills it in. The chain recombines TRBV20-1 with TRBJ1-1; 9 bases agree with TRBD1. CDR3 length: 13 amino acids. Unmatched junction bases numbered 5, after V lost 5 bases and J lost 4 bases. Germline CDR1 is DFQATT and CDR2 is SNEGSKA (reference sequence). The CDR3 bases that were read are TGCAGTGCTCCGGGACAGGGTGGCACTGAA. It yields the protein CSAPGQGGTE. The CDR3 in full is CSAPGQGGTEAFF.

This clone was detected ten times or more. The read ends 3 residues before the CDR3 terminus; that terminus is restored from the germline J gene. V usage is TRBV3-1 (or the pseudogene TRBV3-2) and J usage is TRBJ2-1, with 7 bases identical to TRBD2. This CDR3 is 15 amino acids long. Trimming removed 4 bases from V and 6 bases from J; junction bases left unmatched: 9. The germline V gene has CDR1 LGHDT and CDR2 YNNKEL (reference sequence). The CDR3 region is CASSPAGRVTNEQFF. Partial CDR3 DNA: TGTGCCAGCAGCCCAGCGGGACGGGTAACCAATGAG.

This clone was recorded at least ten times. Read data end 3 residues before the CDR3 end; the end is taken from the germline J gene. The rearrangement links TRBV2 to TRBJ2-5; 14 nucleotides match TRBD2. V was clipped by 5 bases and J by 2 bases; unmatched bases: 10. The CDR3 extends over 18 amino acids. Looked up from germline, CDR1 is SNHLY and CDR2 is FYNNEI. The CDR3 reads CASSKGLAGARGQETQYF. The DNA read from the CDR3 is TGTGCCAGCAGTAAGGGACTAGCGGGGGCCCGGGGGCAAGAGACC.

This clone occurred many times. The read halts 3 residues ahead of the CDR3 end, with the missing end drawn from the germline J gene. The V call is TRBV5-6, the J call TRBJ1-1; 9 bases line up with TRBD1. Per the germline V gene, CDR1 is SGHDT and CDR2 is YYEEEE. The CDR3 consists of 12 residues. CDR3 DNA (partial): TGTGCCAGCAGCTTAAGGACAGGGGAG. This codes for CASSLRTGE. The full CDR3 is CASSLRTGEAFF.

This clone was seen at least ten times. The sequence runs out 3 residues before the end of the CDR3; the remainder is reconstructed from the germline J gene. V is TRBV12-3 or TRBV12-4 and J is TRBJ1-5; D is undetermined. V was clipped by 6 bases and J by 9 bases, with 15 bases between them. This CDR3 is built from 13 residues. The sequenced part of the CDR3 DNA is TGTGCCAGCAGCCCCAATACTGGTCGGCCC. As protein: CASSPNTGRP. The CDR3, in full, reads CASSPNTGRPQHF.

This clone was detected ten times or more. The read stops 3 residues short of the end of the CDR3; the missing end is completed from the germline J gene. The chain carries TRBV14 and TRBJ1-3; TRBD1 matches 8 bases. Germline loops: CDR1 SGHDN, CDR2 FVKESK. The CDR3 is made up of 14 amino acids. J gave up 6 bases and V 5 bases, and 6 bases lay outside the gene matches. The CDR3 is CASSTTGAVNTIYF. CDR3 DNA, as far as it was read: TGTGCCAGCAGCACGACAGGGGCGGTAAACACC.

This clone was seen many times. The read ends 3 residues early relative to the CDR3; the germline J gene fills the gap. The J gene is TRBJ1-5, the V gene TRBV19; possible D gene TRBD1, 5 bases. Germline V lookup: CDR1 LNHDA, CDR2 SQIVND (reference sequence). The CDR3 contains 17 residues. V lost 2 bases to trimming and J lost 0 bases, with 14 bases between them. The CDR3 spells CASSIFTGTYSNQPQHF. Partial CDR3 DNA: TGTGCCAGTAGTATATTCACAGGAACTTATAGCAATCAGCCC. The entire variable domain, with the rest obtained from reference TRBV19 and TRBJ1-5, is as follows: DGGITQSPKYLFRKEGQNVTLSCEQNLNHDAMYWYRQDPGQGLRLIYYSQIVNDFQKGDIAEGYSVSREKKESFPLTVTSAQKNPTAFYLCASSIFTGTYSNQPQHFGDGTRLSIL.

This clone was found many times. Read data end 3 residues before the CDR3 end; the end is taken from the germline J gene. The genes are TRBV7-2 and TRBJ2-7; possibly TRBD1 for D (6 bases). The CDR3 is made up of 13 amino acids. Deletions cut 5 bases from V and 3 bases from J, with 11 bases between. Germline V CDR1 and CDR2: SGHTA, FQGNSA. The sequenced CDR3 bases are TGTGCCAGCAGCCGGACAGTCATCTACGAG. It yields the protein CASSRTVIYE. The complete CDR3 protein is CASSRTVIYEQYF.